These 17 T cell receptor beta chains share one sample of origin, sequenced in a study of blood T cell repertoires in COVID-19. Profiling relied on immunoSEQ multiplex PCR, and the TCRdb table lists in-frame clones only, not all of them. Among tens of thousands of clones, around 74% were seen once, and the ten largest hold roughly 4%. The sample taken for sequencing was peripheral blood. The receptors were sampled from a man between 65 and 85 years old with COVID-19, enrolled during active disease.

The chain recombines TRBV7-2 with TRBJ1-4, with 8 bases matching TRBD1. V was pared by 3 bases and J by 8 bases, with 8 bases of the junction left unmatched. The CDR3 is 15 residues long. CDR1 is SGHTA and CDR2 is FQGNSA in the germline V gene. The CDR3 is CASSFNGQGIEKLFF. The CDR3 DNA is TGTGCCAGCAGCTTCAATGGACAGGGCATAGAAAAACTGTTTTTT.

This clone has a single count. The gene calls are TRBV28 and TRBJ2-7, with D possibly TRBD2 on 5 matching bases. The CDR3 is 12 amino acids. V was clipped by 6 bases and J by 1 base, with 7 bases between them. Germline V gene data show CDR1 as MDHEN and CDR2 as SYDVKM. CDR3 in amino acids: CASREESYEQYF. CDR3 sequence (DNA): TGTGCCAGCAGGGAGGAGTCCTACGAGCAGTACTTC.

The chain recombines TRBV11-2 with TRBJ2-7; TRBD2 aligns across 13 bases. With 5 bases clipped from V and 6 bases from J, the junction kept 4 bases outside the gene matches. Germline V gene sequence: CDR1 SGHAT, CDR2 FQNNGV. This CDR3 spans 14 amino acids. CDR3 DNA: TGTGCCAGCAGCCCGGGACTAGCGGGATCCGAGCAGTACTTC. It translates to CASSPGLAGSEQYF.

The V call is TRBV5-4, the J call TRBJ2-7; 7 nucleotides align to TRBD1. V lost 4 bases, J lost 7 bases, and 14 bases stayed unmatched. The germline V gene has CDR1 SGHNT and CDR2 YYREEE (reference sequence). The CDR3 has 15 amino acids. CDR3 residues: CASSLDRVASREQYF. CDR3 sequence (DNA): TGTGCCAGCAGCCTCGACAGGGTTGCTTCTCGTGAGCAGTACTTC.

The rearrangement joins TRBV6-1 to TRBJ1-5; no reliable D call. The CDR3 extends over 15 amino acids. Germline lookup yields CDR1 MNHNS and CDR2 SASEGT. V lost 4 bases and J lost 0, with 10 bases in between. The chain's CDR3 is CASSAADYSNQPQHF. The CDR3 DNA reads TGTGCCAGCAGTGCAGCAGACTATAGCAATCAGCCCCAGCATTTT.

The rearrangement joins TRBV9 to TRBJ1-6; no definite D call. Trimming left V 6 bases short and J 10 bases short, with 20 bases between. The CDR3 has 15 amino acids. Germline CDR1 and CDR2: SGDLS and YYNGEE. The CDR3 is CASTDSGGVGSPLHF. The DNA for the CDR3 is TGTGCCAGCACCGATTCTGGAGGCGTCGGGTCACCCCTCCACTTT.

The V gene is TRBV29-1, the J gene TRBJ1-4; D not resolved. CDR1 is SQVTM and CDR2 is ANQGSEA in the germline V gene. The CDR3 spans 12 residues. Deletions cut 4 bases from V and 7 bases from J, with 10 bases between. CDR3 sequence: CSVGTSGEKLFF. The CDR3 DNA is TGCAGCGTTGGAACCTCGGGTGAAAAACTGTTTTTT.

The chain carries TRBV5-6 and TRBJ2-1, with D maybe TRBD2 (6 bases). V lost 4 bases and J 7 bases, leaving 21 bases between the germline ends. This CDR3 has 16 residues. CDR1 is SGHDT and CDR2 is YYEEEE in the germline V gene. The CDR3 sequence: CASSPDPRRGENEQFF. The CDR3 nucleotides are TGTGCCAGCAGCCCGGACCCCCGGCGGGGAGAGAATGAGCAGTTCTTC. Based on the CDR3 plus reference TRBV5-6 and TRBJ2-1, the full variable domain is DAGVTQSPTHLIKTRGQQVTLRCSPKSGHDTVSWYQQALGQGPQFIFQYYEEEERQRGNFPDRFSGHQFPNYSSELNVNALLLGDSALYLCASSPDPRRGENEQFFGPGTRLTVL.

There are many counts of this clone. The chain is built from TRBV6-5 and TRBJ1-3, with TRBD1 identical over 8 bases. Germline-derived CDR1 and CDR2 are MNHEY and SVGAGI. This CDR3 region has 14 residues. V lost 6 bases, J lost 7 bases, and 8 bases stayed unmatched. The CDR3, as DNA: TGTGCCAGCAGGAGCAGGGGGCCGGGGAACACCATATATTTT. It encodes CASRSRGPGNTIYF.

There are many counts of this clone. The chain couples TRBV30 to TRBJ2-7; TRBD2 agrees at 7 bases. The CDR3 is made up of 14 amino acids. Trimming removed 0 bases from V and 6 bases from J; junction bases left unmatched: 8. CDR1 is GTSNPN, CDR2 SVGIG, per germline (reference sequence). The CDR3 DNA sequence: TGTGCCTGGAGTGTGGAAGCGGGGACGGGCGAGCAGTACTTC. Residues: CAWSVEAGTGEQYF. Using reference TRBV30 and TRBJ2-7 for the parts outside the CDR3, the full variable domain is SQTIHQWPATLVQPVGSPLSLECTVEGTSNPNLYWYRQAAGRGLQLLFYSVGIGQISSEVPQNLSASRPQDRQFILSSKKLLLSDSGFYLCAWSVEAGTGEQYFGPGTRLTVT.

The chain uses TRBV2 and TRBJ1-2; a weak D match, TRBD1 (5 bases). V was cut by 7 bases and J by 3 bases, with 15 bases left in between. Germline lookup yields CDR1 SNHLY and CDR2 FYNNEI. This CDR3 region has 14 residues. Written as DNA, the CDR3 is TGTGCCAGCATCCTAATCACAGGTGACTATGGCTACACCTTC. Translated, it gives CASILITGDYGYTF.

This rearrangement joins TRBV20-1 to TRBJ2-7, with D possibly matching TRBD2 (5 bases). Per the germline V gene, CDR1 is DFQATT and CDR2 is SNEGSKA (reference sequence). The CDR3 covers 14 residues. The germline V and J ends were trimmed by 3 bases and 2 bases, with 14 bases remaining between them. DNA for the CDR3: TGCAGTGCTAGTGTCGCCCCCGGGGCCTACGAGCAGTACTTC. Protein product: CSASVAPGAYEQYF.

The chain is built from TRBV6-6 and TRBJ2-7; D is possibly TRBD2 (5 bases). V shed 2 bases and J shed 4 bases, with 15 bases lying between them. This CDR3 region has 15 residues. Germline V gene data show CDR1 as MNHNY and CDR2 as SVGAGI (reference sequence). CDR3 in DNA: TGTGCCAGCAGTTACCGGGAAGGAACAAGATACGAGCAGTACTTC. It is translated as CASSYREGTRYEQYF.

The genes are TRBV28 and TRBJ1-4; 8 positions agree with TRBD1. CDR1 is MDHEN, CDR2 SYDVKM, per germline. This CDR3 is 15 amino acids long. Trimming at V came to 5 bases and at J to 4 bases, leaving 6 bases not matched to a gene. CDR3 protein: CASSRQGAGNEKLFF. The CDR3 DNA sequence: TGTGCCAGCAGTCGGCAGGGGGCTGGTAATGAAAAACTGTTTTTT.

V is TRBV7-2 and J is TRBJ2-3; 10 bases are shared with TRBD2. CDR1 SGHTA and CDR2 FQGNSA come from the germline V gene. This CDR3 comprises 18 residues. V lost 5 bases and J lost 2; bases outside the gene matches: 13. Here the CDR3 DNA reads TGTGCCAGCAGCCCGTCGGCTAGCGGGAGTGATTTCACAGATACGCAGTATTTT. The encoded protein is CASSPSASGSDFTDTQYF.

The V and J genes are TRBV10-3 and TRBJ1-6, with 8 nucleotides matching TRBD1. The J segment lost 12 bases and the V segment lost 0 bases, leaving 7 bases of the junction unmatched. Germline V gives CDR1 ENHRY, CDR2 SYGVKD. The CDR3 is 15 amino acids. The CDR3 DNA is TGTGCCATCAGTGAGTCGCCGACAGGGGAAGGACCCCTCCACTTT. Its translation: CAISESPTGEGPLHF.

The chain uses TRBV19 and TRBJ2-6, with D perhaps TRBD2 (5 bases). The CDR3 totals 17 residues. With 5 bases removed from V and 0 bases from J, the gap between germline ends came to 14 bases. The V gene's germline CDR1 is LNHDA and CDR2 SQIVND (reference sequence). The CDR3 loop is CASSLDGLYSGANVLTF. Here the CDR3 DNA reads TGTGCCAGTAGTCTCGACGGACTGTACTCTGGGGCCAACGTCCTGACTTTC.